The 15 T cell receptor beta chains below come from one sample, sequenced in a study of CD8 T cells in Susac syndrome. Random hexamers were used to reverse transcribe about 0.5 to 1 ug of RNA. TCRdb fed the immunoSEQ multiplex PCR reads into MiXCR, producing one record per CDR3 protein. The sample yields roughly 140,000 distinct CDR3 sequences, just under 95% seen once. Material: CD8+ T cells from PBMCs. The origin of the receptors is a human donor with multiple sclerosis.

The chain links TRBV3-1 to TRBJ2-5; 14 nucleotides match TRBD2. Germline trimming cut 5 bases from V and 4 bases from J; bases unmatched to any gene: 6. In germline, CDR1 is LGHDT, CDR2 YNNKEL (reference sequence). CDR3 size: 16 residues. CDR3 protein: CASSSGTSGGAETQYF. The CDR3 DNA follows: TGTGCCAGCAGCTCGGGGACTAGCGGGGGTGCAGAGACCCAGTACTTC.

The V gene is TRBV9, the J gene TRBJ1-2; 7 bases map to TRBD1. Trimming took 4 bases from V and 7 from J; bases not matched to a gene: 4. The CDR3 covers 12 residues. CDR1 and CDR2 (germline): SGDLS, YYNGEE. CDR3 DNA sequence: TGTGCCAGCAGCCCGGGACAGACTGGCTACACCTTC. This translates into CASSPGQTGYTF.

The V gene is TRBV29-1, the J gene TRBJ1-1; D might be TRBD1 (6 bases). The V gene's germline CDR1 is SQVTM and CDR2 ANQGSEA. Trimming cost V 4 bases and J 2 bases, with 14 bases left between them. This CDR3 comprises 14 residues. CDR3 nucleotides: TGCAGCGTTGCCCGGACAGCCCAAAACACTGAAGCTTTCTTT. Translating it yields CSVARTAQNTEAFF.

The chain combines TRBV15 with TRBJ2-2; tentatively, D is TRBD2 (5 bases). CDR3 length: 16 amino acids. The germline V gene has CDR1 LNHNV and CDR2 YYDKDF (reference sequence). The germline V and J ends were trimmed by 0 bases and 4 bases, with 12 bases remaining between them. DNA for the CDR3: TGTGCCACCAGCAGAGATCTAGACTACCCCACCGGGGAGCTGTTTTTT. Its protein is CATSRDLDYPTGELFF.

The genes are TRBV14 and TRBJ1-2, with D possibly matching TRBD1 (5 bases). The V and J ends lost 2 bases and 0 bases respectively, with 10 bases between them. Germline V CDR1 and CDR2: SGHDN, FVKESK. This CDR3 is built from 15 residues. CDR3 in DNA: TGTGCCAGCAGCCAACGGGACCGAGCTAACTATGGCTACACCTTC. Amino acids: CASSQRDRANYGYTF. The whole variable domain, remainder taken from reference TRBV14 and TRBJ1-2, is EAGVTQFPSHSVIEKGQTVTLRCDPISGHDNLYWYRRVMGKEIKFLLHFVKESKQDESGMPNNRFLAERTGGTYSTLKVQPAELEDSGVYFCASSQRDRANYGYTFGSGTRLTVV.

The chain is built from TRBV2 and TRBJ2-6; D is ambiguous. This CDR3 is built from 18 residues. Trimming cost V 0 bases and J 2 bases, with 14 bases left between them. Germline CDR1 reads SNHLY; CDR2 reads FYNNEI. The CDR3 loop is CASSEARYWSTGANVLTF. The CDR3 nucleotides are TGTGCCAGCAGTGAAGCGCGTTATTGGAGTACTGGGGCCAACGTCCTGACTTTC.

The CDR3: CASSPGTSWVAKNIQYF. Here the CDR3 DNA reads TGTGCCAGCAGCCCCGGGACCTCCTGGGTAGCCAAAAACATTCAGTACTTC. The V and J genes are TRBV11-2 and TRBJ2-4; the D call may be TRBD1 or TRBD2 (5 bases each). Germline CDR1 and CDR2: SGHAT and FQNNGV. CDR3 length: 17 amino acids. V lost 5 bases to trimming and J lost 0 bases, with 17 bases between them.

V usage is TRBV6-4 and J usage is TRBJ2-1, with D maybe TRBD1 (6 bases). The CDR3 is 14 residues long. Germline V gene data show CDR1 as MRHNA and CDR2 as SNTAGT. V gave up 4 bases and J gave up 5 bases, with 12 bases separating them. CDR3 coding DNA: TGTGCCAGCAGTGGTCAAGGGGGTCACAATGAGCAGTTCTTC. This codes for CASSGQGGHNEQFF.

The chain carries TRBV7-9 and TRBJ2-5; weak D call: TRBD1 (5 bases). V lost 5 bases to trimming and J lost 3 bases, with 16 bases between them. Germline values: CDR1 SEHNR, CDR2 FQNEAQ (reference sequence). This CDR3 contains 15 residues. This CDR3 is CASSPPWAGKETQYF. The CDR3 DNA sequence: TGTGCCAGCAGCCCCCCTTGGGCAGGGAAAGAGACCCAGTACTTC.

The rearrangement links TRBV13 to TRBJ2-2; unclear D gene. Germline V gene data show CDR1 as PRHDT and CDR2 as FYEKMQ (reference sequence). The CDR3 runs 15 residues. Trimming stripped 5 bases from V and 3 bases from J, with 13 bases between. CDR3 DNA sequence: TGTGCCAGCAGCCCCCCAGGTAGTCACACCGGGGAGCTGTTTTTT. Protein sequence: CASSPPGSHTGELFF.

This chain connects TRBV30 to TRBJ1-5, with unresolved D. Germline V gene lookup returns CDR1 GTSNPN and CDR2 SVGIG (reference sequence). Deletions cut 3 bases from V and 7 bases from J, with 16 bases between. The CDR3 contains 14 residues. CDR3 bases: TGTGCCTGGAGGGACGACGGGCCGTTCCAGCCCCAGCATTTT. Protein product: CAWRDDGPFQPQHF. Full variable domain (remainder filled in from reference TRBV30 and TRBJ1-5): SQTIHQWPATLVQPVGSPLSLECTVEGTSNPNLYWYRQAAGRGLQLLFYSVGIGQISSEVPQNLSASRPQDRQFILSSKKLLLSDSGFYLCAWRDDGPFQPQHFGDGTRLSIL.

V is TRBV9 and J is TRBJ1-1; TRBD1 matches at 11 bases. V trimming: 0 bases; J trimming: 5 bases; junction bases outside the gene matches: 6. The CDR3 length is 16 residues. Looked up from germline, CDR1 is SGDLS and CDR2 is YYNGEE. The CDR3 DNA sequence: TGTGCCAGCAGCGTAGGGACAGGGGGCGATGGGACTGAAGCTTTCTTT. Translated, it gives CASSVGTGGDGTEAFF. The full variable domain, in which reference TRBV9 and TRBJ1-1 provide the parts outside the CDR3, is DSGVTQTPKHLITATGQRVTLRCSPRSGDLSVYWYQQSLDQGLQFLIQYYNGEERAKGNILERFSAQQFPDLHSELNLSSLELGDSALYFCASSVGTGGDGTEAFFGQGTRLTVV.

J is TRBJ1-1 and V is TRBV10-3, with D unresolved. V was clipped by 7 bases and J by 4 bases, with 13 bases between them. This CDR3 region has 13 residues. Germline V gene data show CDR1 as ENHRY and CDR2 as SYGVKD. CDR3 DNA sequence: TGTGCCATCACTCATCCCTCACGCACTGAAGCTTTCTTT. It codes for CAITHPSRTEAFF.

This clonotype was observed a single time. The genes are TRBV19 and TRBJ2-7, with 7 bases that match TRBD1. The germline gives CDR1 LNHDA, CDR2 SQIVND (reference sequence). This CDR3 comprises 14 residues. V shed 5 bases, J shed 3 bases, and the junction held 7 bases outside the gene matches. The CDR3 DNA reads TGTGCCAGTAGTTTACAACAGGGGCGCTACGAGCAGTACTTC. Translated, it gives CASSLQQGRYEQYF.

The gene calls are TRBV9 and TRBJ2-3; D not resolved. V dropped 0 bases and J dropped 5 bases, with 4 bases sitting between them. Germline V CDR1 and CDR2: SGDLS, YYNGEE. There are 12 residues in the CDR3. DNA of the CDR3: TGTGCCAGCAGCGTAGCGGGAGATACGCAGTATTTT. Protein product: CASSVAGDTQYF.